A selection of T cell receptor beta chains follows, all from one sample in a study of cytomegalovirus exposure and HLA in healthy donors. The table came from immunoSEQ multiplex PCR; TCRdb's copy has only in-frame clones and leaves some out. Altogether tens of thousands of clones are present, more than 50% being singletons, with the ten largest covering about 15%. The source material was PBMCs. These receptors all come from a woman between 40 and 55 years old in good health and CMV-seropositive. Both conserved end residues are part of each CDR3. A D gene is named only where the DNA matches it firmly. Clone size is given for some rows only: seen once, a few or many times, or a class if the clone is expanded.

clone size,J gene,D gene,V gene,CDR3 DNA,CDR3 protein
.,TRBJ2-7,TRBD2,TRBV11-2,TGTGCCAGCAGCTTAGCACTAGCGGGGGCCTACGAGCAGTACTTC,CASSLALAGAYEQYF
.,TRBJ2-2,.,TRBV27,TGTGCCAGCAGGGAAATGACGGGAACCGGGGAGCTGTTTTTT,CASREMTGTGELFF
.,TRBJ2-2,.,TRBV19,TGTGCCAGTAGGTTGGGGGCAGGGGATAACACCGGGGAGCTGTTTTTT,CASRLGAGDNTGELFF
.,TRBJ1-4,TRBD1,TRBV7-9,TGTGCCAGCAGCTTAGGAACAGGGGGAGGAAAACTGTTTTTT,CASSLGTGGGKLFF
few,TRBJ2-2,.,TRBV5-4,TGTGCCAGCAGCTTGTCGGCGGGACTCGGGGAGCTGTTTTTT,CASSLSAGLGELFF
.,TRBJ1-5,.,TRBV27,TGTGCCAGCAGTTTATCGTTCCATAGCAATCAGCCCCAGCATTTT,CASSLSFHSNQPQHF
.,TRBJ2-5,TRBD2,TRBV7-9,TGTGCCAGCAGCTTAGCAGCGGGGGGGGGAGAGACCCAGTACTTC,CASSLAAGGGETQYF
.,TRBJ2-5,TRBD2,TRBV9,TGTGCCAGCAGCGAGAGCGGGAGGGCCGTAGAGACCCAGTACTTC,CASSESGRAVETQYF
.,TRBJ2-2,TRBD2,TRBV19,TGTGCCAGTAGTACCTATGGAAGCGGGACTTACACCGGGGAGCTGTTTTTT,CASSTYGSGTYTGELFF
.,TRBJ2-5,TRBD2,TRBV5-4,TGTGCCAGCAGCGCCTCCAGCGGGAGTACGCGAGAGACCCAGTACTTC,CASSASSGSTRETQYF
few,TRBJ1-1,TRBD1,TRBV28,TGTGCCAGCAGTCCCGCCGGGACAGGGTACACTGAAGCTTTCTTT,CASSPAGTGYTEAFF
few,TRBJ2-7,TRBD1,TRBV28,TGTGCCAGCTGTATAGGCGCAGGGGGCGAGTACGAGCAGTACTTC,CASCIGAGGEYEQYF
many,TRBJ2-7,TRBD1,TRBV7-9,TGTGCCAGCAGCACAGGGGCCCAGGGTGACGACGAGCAGTACTTC,CASSTGAQGDDEQYF
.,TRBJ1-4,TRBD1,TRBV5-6,TGTGCCAGCAGCGGGACAGGGACTAATGAAAAACTGTTTTTT,CASSGTGTNEKLFF
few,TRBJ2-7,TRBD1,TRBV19,TGTGCCAGTAGCCCCAACAGGGGGCTGTACGAGCAGTACTTC,CASSPNRGLYEQYF
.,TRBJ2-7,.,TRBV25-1,TGTGCCAGCAGCAGGGCTTACGAGCAGTACTTC,CASSRAYEQYF
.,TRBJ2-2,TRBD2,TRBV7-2,TGTGCCAGCAGCCCGCGGACTAGCGGGAACACCGGGGAGCTGTTTTTT,CASSPRTSGNTGELFF
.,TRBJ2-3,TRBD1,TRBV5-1,TGCGCCAGCAGCCAGGGACAGGGAAGCACAGATACGCAGTATTTT,CASSQGQGSTDTQYF
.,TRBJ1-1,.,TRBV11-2,TGTGCCAGCAGGCCTTCGCTGAGCACTGAAGCTTTCTTT,CASRPSLSTEAFF
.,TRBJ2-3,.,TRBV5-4,TGTGCCAGCAGCTTTCGGGGAAGCACAGATACGCAGTATTTT,CASSFRGSTDTQYF
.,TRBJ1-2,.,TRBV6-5,TGTGCCACCCTACTCCAGGGAGGCTACACCTTC,CATLLQGGYTF
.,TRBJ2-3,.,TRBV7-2,TGTGCCAGCAGCTCCACATACACAGATACGCAGTATTTT,CASSSTYTDTQYF
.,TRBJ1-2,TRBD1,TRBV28,TGTGCCAGCAGTTCCGACAGGGGGGTTGCCTATGGCTACACCTTC,CASSSDRGVAYGYTF
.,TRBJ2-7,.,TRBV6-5,TGTGCCAGCACCAGAGGGCGGGCCTACGAGCAGTACTTC,CASTRGRAYEQYF
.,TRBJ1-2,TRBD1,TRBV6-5,TGTGCCAGCAGTTACCGGGACAGGGGTGGCTACACCTTC,CASSYRDRGGYTF
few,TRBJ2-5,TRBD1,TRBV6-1,TGTGCCAGCAATCAAACTCCAACAGGGGAAGAGACCCAGTACTTC,CASNQTPTGEETQYF
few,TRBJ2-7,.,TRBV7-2,TGTGCCAGCAGCCCTAGGTACCCTAGGCAGTACTTC,CASSPRYPRQYF
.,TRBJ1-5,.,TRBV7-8,TGTGCCAGCAGCCCGCGTCCGGGGTCCGTCGTTTTT,CASSPRPGSVVF
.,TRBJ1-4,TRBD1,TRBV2,TGTGCCAGCAGCAAAAACCAGGGGGCAACTAATGAAAAACTGTTTTTT,CASSKNQGATNEKLFF
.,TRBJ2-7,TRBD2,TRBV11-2,TGTGCCAGCAGATCCCTAGATAGCGGGAGAATGAACGAGCAGTACTTC,CASRSLDSGRMNEQYF
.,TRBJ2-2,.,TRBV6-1,TGTGCCAGCAGCGACCCGACAAGGAACACCGGGGAGCTGTTTTTT,CASSDPTRNTGELFF
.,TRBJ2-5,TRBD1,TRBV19,TGTGCCAGTAGTATCTCCGGGACAGGGGACGAGACCCAGTACTTC,CASSISGTGDETQYF
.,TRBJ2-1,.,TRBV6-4,TGTGCCAGCAGTGAGGATATAAGGGGTGAGCAGTTCTTC,CASSEDIRGEQFF
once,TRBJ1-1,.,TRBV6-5,TGTGCCAGCAGTTCAGACTATGAAGCTTTCTTT,CASSSDYEAFF
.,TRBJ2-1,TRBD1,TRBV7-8,TGTGCCAGCAGCCCTGCCAGGGACAGGGTTTTCACTGAGCAGTTCTTC,CASSPARDRVFTEQFF
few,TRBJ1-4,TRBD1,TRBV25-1,TGTGCCAGCAGTACCCCGGGACAGGGTAATGAAAAACTGTTTTTT,CASSTPGQGNEKLFF
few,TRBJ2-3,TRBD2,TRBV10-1,TGCGCCAGCAGTGAGTTCCAGGCGGGAGAGTCAGATACGCAGTATTTT,CASSEFQAGESDTQYF
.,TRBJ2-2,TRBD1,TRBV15,TGTGCCACCAGCAGAGACGCGCAGGGGGTAGCCGGGGAGCTGTTTTTT,CATSRDAQGVAGELFF
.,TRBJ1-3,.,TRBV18,TGTGCCAGCTCACCAAACGAACACTCTGGAAACACCATATATTTT,CASSPNEHSGNTIYF
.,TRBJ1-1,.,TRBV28,TGTGCCAGCAACGCCTTGGGTCAGGGGACCACTGAAGCTTTCTTT,CASNALGQGTTEAFF
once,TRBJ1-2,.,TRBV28,TGTGCCAGCAGTTTACTGGCGGGTTCTAACTATGGCTACACCTTC,CASSLLAGSNYGYTF
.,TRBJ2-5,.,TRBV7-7,TGTGCCAGCAGCCGCACGAGGAGCCTCCAAGAGACCCAGTACTTC,CASSRTRSLQETQYF
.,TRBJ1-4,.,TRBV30,TGTGCCTGGAGTGAAGGCGGGGGCAGAGAAAAACTGTTTTTT,CAWSEGGGREKLFF
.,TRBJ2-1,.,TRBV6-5,TGTGCCAGCAGTTCGACTAGGGACTACAATGAGCAGTTCTTC,CASSSTRDYNEQFF
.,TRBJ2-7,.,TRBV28,TGTGCCAGCCGCGGGGTTACCTACGAGCAGTACTTC,CASRGVTYEQYF
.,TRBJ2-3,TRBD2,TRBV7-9,TGTGCCAGCAGCCTGCGTCTAGCGGGAGTTGAGGCAGATACGCAGTATTTT,CASSLRLAGVEADTQYF
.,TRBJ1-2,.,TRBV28,TGTGCCAGCAGTTTCGGGGGGCAGTATGGCTACACCTTC,CASSFGGQYGYTF
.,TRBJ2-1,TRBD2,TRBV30,TGTGCCTGGATAAATCCCTCTAGCGGGAAGTACAATGAGCAGTTCTTC,CAWINPSSGKYNEQFF